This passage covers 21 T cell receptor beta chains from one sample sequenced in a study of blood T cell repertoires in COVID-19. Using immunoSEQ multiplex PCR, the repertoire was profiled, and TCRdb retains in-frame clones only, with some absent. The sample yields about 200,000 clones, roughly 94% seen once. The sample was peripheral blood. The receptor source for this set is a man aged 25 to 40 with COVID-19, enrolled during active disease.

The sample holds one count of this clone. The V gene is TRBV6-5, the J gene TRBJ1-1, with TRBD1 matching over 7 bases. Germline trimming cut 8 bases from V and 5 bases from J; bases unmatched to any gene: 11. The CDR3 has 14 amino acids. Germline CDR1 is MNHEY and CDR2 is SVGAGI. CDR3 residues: CASSLTGLGTEAFF. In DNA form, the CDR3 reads TGTGCCAGCTCCCTGACAGGGCTTGGTACTGAAGCTTTCTTT.

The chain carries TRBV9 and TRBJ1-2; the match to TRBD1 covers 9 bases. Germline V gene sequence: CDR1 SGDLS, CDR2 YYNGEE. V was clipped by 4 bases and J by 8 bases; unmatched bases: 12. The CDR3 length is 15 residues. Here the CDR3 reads CASSFRPQGAGGYTF. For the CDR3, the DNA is TGTGCCAGCAGCTTCCGCCCACAGGGGGCAGGAGGCTACACCTTC.

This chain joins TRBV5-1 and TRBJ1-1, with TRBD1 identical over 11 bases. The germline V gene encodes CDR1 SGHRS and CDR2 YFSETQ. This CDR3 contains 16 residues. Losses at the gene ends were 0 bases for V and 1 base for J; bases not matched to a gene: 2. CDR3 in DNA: TGCGCCAGCAGCTTGGGAGGGACAGGGGGGAACACTGAAGCTTTCTTT. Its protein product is CASSLGGTGGNTEAFF.

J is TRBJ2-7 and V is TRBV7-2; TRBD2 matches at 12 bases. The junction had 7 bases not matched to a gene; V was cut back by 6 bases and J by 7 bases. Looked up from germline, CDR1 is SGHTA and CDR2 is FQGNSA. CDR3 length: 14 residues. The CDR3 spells CASSSSGGAWEQYF. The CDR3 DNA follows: TGTGCCAGCAGTTCTAGCGGGGGGGCGTGGGAGCAGTACTTC. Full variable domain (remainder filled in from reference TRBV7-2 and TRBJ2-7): GAGVSQSPSNKVTEKGKDVELRCDPISGHTALYWYRQSLGQGLEFLIYFQGNSAPDKSGLPSDRFSAERTGGSVSTLTIQRTQQEDSAVYLCASSSSGGAWEQYFGPGTRLTVT.

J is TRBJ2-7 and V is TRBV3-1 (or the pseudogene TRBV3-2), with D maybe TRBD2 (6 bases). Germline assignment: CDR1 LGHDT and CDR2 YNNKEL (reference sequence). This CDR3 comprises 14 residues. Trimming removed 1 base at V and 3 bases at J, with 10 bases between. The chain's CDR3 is CASSQAVTSYEQYF. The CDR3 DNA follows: TGTGCCAGCAGCCAAGCTGTGACTAGCTACGAGCAGTACTTC.

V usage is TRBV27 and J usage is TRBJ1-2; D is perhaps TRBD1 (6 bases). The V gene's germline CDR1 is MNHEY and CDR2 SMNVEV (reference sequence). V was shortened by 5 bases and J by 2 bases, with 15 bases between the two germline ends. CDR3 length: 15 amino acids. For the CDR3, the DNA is TGTGCCAGCAGTCCGCAGGGGTCCACAAACTATGGCTACACCTTC. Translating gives CASSPQGSTNYGYTF.

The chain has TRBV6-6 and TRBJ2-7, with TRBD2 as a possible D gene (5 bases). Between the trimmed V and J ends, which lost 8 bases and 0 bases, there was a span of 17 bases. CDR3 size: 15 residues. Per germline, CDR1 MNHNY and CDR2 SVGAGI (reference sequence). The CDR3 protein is CASYAHSGNSYEQYF. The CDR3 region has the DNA TGTGCCAGCTACGCCCATTCGGGGAACTCCTACGAGCAGTACTTC.

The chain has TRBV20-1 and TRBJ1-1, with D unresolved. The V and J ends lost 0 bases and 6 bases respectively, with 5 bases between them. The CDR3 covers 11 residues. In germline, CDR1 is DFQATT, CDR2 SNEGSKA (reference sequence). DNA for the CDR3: TGCAGTGCTAGAGATAATGCTGAAGCTTTCTTT. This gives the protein CSARDNAEAFF.

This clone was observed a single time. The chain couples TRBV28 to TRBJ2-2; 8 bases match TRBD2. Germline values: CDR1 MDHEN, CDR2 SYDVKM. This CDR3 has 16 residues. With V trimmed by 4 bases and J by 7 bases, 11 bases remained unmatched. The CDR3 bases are TGTGCCAGCAGTTGGAGGACTAGCTTCCTTGGCGGGGAGCTGTTTTTT. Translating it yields CASSWRTSFLGGELFF.

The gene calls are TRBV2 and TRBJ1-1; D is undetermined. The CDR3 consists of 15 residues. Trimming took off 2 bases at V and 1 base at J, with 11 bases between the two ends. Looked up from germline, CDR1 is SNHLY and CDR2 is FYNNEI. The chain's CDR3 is CASSEMGRENTEAFF. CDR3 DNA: TGTGCCAGCAGTGAAATGGGCAGAGAGAACACTGAAGCTTTCTTT.

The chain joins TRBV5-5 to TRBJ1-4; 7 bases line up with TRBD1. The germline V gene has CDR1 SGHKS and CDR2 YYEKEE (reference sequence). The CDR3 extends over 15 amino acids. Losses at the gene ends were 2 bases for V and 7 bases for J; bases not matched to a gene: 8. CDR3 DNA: TGTGCCAGCAGCTTTACAGGGGAAGGGACTGAAAAACTGTTTTTT. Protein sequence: CASSFTGEGTEKLFF.

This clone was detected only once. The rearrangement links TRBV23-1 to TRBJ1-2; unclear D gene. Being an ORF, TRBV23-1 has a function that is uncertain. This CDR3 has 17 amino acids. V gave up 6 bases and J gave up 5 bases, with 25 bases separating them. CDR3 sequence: CASSGEGAPPNYYGYTF. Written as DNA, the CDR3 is TGCGCCAGCAGCGGTGAAGGCGCCCCTCCAAACTATTATGGCTACACCTTC.

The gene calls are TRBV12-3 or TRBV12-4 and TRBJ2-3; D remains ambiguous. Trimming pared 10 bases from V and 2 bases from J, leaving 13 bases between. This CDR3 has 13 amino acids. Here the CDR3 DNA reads TGTGCCACCCCCCCGGTTGACACAGATACGCAGTATTTT. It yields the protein CATPPVDTDTQYF.

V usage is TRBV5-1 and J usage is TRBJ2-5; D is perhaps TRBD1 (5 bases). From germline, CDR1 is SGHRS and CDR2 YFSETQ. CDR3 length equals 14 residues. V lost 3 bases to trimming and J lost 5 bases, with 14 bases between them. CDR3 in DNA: TGCGCCAGCAGCTCAAGGCCAGGGTGGGAGACCCAGTACTTC. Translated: CASSSRPGWETQYF.

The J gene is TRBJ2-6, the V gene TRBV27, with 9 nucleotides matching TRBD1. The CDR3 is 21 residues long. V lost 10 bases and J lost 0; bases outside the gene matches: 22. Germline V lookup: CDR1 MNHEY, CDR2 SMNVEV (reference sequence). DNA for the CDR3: TGTGCCACCGGGCCCGGTGTTTACCGGGACAGGGTGTACTCTGGGGCCAACGTCCTGACTTTC. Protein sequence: CATGPGVYRDRVYSGANVLTF.

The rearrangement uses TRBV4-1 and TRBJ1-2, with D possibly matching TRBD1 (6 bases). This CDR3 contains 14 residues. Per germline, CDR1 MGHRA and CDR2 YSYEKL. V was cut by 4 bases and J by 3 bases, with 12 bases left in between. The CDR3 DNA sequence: TGCGCCAGCAGCCCCCGGGACACTGACTATGGCTACACCTTC. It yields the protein CASSPRDTDYGYTF.

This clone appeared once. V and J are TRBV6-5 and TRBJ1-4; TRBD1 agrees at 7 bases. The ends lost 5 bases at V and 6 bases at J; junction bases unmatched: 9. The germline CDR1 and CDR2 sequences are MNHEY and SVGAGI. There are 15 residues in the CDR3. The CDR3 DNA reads TGTGCCAGCAGTCACACAGGGGACGTGGATGAAAAACTGTTTTTT. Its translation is CASSHTGDVDEKLFF.

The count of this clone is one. Here the CDR3 reads CATSRDVTRQETQYF. CDR3 bases: TGTGCCACCAGCAGAGATGTTACGAGACAAGAGACCCAGTACTTC. The genes are TRBV15 and TRBJ2-5; D remains ambiguous. Germline-derived CDR1 and CDR2 are LNHNV and YYDKDF (reference sequence). V was clipped by 0 bases and J by 2 bases, with 10 bases between them. The CDR3 is 15 residues long.

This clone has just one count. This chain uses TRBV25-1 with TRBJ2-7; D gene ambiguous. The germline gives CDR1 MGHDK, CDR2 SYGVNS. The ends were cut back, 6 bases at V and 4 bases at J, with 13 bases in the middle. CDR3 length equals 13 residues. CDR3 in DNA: TGTGCCAGCAGCGATTCCACTCGTTACGAGCAGTACTTC. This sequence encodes CASSDSTRYEQYF.

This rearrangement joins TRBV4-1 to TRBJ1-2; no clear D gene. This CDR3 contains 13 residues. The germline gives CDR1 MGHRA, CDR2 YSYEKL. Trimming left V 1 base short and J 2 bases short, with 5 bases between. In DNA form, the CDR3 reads TGCGCCAGCAGCCAAGCTCGGAACTATGGCTACACCTTC. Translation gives CASSQARNYGYTF.

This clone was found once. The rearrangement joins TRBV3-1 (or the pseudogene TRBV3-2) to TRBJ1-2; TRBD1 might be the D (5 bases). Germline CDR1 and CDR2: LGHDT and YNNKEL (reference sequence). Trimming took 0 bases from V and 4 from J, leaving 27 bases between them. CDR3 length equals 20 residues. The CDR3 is CASSQDPLVWTDSVGYGYTF. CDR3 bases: TGTGCCAGCAGCCAAGATCCCCTCGTTTGGACCGACAGTGTCGGCTATGGCTACACCTTC.